This passage covers 2 T cell receptor beta chains from one sample sequenced in a study of T cell changes during pregnancy in multiple sclerosis. Data came from immunoSEQ multiplex PCR; TCRdb stores just in-frame clones and leaves some out. The sample has about 39,000 clones; 90% to 95% are singletons. The source material was CD4+ T cells from peripheral blood mononuclear cells, sampled after pregnancy. The source of these receptors is a female donor with multiple sclerosis, enrolled in a pregnancy study.

The V call is TRBV6-1, the J call TRBJ2-5; 12 bases agree with TRBD2. This CDR3 spans 15 amino acids. Germline-derived CDR1 and CDR2 are MNHNS and SASEGT. Germline trimming cut 5 bases from V and 5 bases from J; bases unmatched to any gene: 6. For the CDR3, the DNA is TGTGCCAGCAGTTGGAGACTAGCGGGGGAGGAGACCCAGTACTTC. Its protein is CASSWRLAGEETQYF.

J is TRBJ1-5 and V is TRBV19; D might be TRBD1 (6 bases). V lost 7 bases and J lost 7, with 29 bases in between. The CDR3 sequence is 18 residues long. Germline loops: CDR1 LNHDA, CDR2 SQIVND (reference sequence). CDR3 protein: CASTSHKGGGRLGQPQHF. The CDR3 DNA reads TGTGCCAGTACATCGCATAAGGGAGGGGGGCGCCTTGGGCAGCCCCAGCATTTT.